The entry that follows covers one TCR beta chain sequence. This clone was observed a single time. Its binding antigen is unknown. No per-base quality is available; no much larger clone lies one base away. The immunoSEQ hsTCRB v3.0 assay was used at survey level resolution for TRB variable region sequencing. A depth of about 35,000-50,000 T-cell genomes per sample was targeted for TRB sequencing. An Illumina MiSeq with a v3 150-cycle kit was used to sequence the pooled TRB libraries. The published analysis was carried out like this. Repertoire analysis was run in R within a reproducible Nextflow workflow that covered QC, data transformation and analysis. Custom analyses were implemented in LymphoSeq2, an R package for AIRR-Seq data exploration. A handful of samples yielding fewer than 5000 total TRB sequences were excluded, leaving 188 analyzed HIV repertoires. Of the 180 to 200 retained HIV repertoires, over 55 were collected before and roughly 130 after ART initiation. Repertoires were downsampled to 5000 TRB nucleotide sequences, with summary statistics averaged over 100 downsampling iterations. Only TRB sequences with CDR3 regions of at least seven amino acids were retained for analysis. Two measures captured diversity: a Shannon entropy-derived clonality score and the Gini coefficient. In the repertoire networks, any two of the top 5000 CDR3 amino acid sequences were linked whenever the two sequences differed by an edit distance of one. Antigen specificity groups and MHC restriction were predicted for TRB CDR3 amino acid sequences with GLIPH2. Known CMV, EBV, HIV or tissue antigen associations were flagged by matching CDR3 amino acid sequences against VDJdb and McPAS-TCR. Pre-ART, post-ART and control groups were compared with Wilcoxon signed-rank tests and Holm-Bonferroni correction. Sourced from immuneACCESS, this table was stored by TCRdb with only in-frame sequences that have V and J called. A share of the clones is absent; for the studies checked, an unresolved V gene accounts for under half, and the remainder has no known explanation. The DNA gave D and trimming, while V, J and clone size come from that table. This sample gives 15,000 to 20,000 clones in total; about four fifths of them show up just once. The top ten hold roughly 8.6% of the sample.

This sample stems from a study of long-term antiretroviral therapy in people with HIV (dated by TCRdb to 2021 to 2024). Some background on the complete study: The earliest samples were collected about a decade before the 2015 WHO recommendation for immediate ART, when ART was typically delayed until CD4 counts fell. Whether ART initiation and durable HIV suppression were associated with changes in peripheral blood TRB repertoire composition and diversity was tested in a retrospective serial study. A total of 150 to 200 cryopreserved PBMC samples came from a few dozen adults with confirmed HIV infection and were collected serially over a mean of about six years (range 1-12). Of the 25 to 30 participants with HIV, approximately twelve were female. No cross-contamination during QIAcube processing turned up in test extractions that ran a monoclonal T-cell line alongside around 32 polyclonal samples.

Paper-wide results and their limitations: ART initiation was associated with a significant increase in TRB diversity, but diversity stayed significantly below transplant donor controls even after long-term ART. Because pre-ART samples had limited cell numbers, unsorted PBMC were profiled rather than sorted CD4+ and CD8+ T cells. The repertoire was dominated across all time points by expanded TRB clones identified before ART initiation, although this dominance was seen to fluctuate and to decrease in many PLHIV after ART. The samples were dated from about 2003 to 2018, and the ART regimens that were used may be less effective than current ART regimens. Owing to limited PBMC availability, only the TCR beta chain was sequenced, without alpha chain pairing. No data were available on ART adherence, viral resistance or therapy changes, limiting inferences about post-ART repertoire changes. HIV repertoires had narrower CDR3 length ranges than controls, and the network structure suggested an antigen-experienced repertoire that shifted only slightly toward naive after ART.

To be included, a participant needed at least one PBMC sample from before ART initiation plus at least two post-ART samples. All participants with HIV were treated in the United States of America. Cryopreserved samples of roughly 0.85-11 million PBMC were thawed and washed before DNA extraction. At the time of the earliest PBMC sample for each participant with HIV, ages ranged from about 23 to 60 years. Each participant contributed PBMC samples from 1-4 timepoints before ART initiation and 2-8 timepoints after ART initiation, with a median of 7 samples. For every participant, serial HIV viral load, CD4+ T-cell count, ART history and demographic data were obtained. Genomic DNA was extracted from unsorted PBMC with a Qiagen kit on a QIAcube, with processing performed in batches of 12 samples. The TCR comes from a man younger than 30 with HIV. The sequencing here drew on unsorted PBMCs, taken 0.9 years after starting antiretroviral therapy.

The base sequence is TGTGCCAGCTCACGAGCGGGGGGCGGCGTAAGCAATCAGCCCCAGCATTTT. It is translated as CASSRAGGGVSNQPQHF. The chain employs TRBV18 and TRBJ1-5; the D gene is perhaps TRBD1, from 6 matching bases. V gives up 4 bases and J gives up 1 base, and the segment between their germline ends measures 17 bases. The CDR3 covers 17 residues, taking in both the cysteine and the phenylalanine. Kept here is only the CDR3 DNA, which spans 51 bases and is read in frame from base 1. Via the germline V gene, CDR1 is KGHSH and CDR2 LQKENI.